The T cell receptor (beta chain) under discussion was sequenced for a study of blood T cell repertoires in COVID-19. Assay used: immunoSEQ multiplex PCR; TCRdb lists only in-frame clones, some missing. The sample has about 180,000 clones; 85% to 90% are singletons. CDR1 is MNHEY and CDR2 is SVGAGI in the germline V gene. After removal of 9 bases from V and 3 bases from J, the junction contained 6 bases not matched to a gene. This CDR3 spans 13 amino acids. The J gene is TRBJ2-7, the V gene TRBV6-5; 9 bases agree with TRBD1. The sequence was collected from a woman aged 65 to 85 with COVID-19, enrolled during active disease. Sequencing was performed on peripheral blood. The CDR3 DNA reads as TGTGCCAGTCACCGGGACAGGGACTACGAGCAGTACTTC. It encodes CASHRDRDYEQYF.